This T cell receptor (beta chain) was found in a study of blood T cell repertoires in COVID-19. Study details: Sources were T cells, B-cell-depleted T cells, or PBMCs; the material itself was cDNA or gDNA.

Cohorts were assigned according to the clinical history that participants reported. The V gene's germline CDR1 is MNHEY and CDR2 SMNVEV (reference sequence). The CDR3 is made up of 14 amino acids. With 0 bases removed from V and 5 bases from J, the gap between germline ends came to 8 bases. Per the study methods: The assay estimated nucleated cells by amplifying reference gene primers. Data came from immunoSEQ multiplex PCR; TCRdb stores just in-frame clones and leaves some out. V, J and clone size are those of that table, while D and trimming were read from the DNA. The sample includes fewer than 350,000 clones, roughly 85% seen only once; the top ten take roughly 6.3%.

The specimen was PBMCs or T cells enriched from blood (not recorded which). The source is a woman aged 40 to 55 who had recovered from COVID-19. The chain combines TRBV27 with TRBJ2-1; D perhaps matches TRBD2 (5 bases). The CDR3 DNA sequence: TGTGCCAGCAGTTTATCTAGACTAAACAATGAGCAGTTCTTC. This encodes CASSLSRLNNEQFF.